The following is a T cell receptor (beta chain) sequence with its context. Its antigen remains unidentified. No much larger clone exists at a distance of one base, and base qualities are not known. Participants in the prospective study were aged roughly 18 to 90 years, lived in some 24 United States geographic areas, and enrolled through a virtual design. To assign participants to cohorts, the prospective study relied on clinical history that participants themselves reported in a screening survey and a study questionnaire. Recovered participants in ImmuneRACE Cohort 3 were defined by two consecutive negative NP/OP PCR tests, clearance by a healthcare professional, or resolution of symptoms. In the prospective study, whole blood, serum and a nasopharyngeal or oropharyngeal swab were collected from each participant by mobile phlebotomists. Over an approximately 2-month period, participants in the prospective study had the option of providing additional blood draws and questionnaires. Blood samples from the prospective study were shipped frozen or at room temperature prior to DNA extraction.

The source of the sample is a study of blood T cell repertoires in COVID-19 (dated by TCRdb to 2019 to 2021). Regarding the research as a whole: Samples from collaborators originated in the United States, Italy and Spain and spanned both the acute and convalescent phases of COVID-19. Samples came from the ongoing ImmuneRACE study (first 160 participants) plus 1,254 subjects from 6 global collaborators. Sample metadata almost always included a de-identified subject ID, COVID-19 status, age in years and sex. The prospective study material was composed of cDNA or gDNA derived from T cells, B-cell-depleted T cells, or PBMCs. Deeply sampled blood TCRbeta repertoires from subjects exposed to, actively infected with, or recovered from COVID-19 were included in the dataset. The repertoires were released in a freely available public database meant as a resource for research on the immune response to SARS-CoV-2. Where available, HLA class I and class II types were obtained from metadata supplied by the sample provider rather than from assay-based typing.

TCRbeta CDR3 regions were amplified from genomic DNA using the immunoSEQ Assay, a bias-controlled multiplex PCR. The authors' analysis ran thus. The number of nucleated cells in each sample was estimated from the amplification of reference gene primers within the assay. Sequence reads were collapsed and filtered to measure the absolute abundance of every unique TCRbeta CDR3 rearrangement. For each sample, productive Simpson clonality was calculated by taking the square root of Simpson's diversity index across productive rearrangements. The table was pulled from immuneACCESS by TCRdb, which kept in-frame rearrangements only. Such tables lose some clones; where checked, under half of the loss comes from unresolved V genes, and the rest has no known cause. V and J calls plus clone size are reproduced from that table; the DNA served to infer D and trimming. The sample table records 150,000 or so clones; around 82% of these occur just once. Around 5.9% of the sample is in the top ten clones.

Overall study outcomes, separate from this receptor: The quantity of clinical and demographic metadata differed by source and by participant and was supplied without curation.

Trimming costs V 1 base and J 2 bases, and their ends lie 12 bases apart. CDR1 and CDR2 are read off the germline V gene as LGHNA and YNFKEQ. Reading from cysteine to phenylalanine, the CDR3 counts 15 amino acids. The entry retains the CDR3 DNA only, 45 bases that are in frame from base 1. The sequence joins TRBV4-2 to TRBJ2-7, with no confident D gene call. This TCR came from a man in his forties or fifties who had recovered from COVID-19. Sequencing was performed on PBMCs or T cells enriched from blood (not recorded which). This receptor carries the CDR3 CASSQVVEPPYEQYF. The nucleotide sequence reads TGTGCCAGCAGCCAAGTAGTGGAGCCCCCCTACGAGCAGTACTTC.